Below, 24 T cell receptor beta chains from the same sample are listed, as sequenced in a study of CD8+CD57+ T cells in acquired aplastic anemia. Researchers used genomic DNA as the template to profile TCR beta VDJ and CDR3. A single record per CDR3 protein comes from TCRdb applying MiXCR to the reads. The sample has about 58,000 distinct CDR3 sequences, roughly three fifths seen once. All patients picked for sequencing had shown, by flow cytometry, an expansion of CD8+CD57+ cells. The sequenced sample consisted of sorted CD4+, CD8+, or CD8+CD57+ T cells (not recorded which) from PBMCs. Receptor source: a human donor with aplastic anemia.

This clonotype was seen ten or more times. The chain is built from TRBV6-5 and TRBJ1-1; TRBD1 might be the D (5 bases). V was pared by 4 bases and J by 5 bases, with 14 bases between. The CDR3 runs to 14 residues. Germline lookup yields CDR1 MNHEY and CDR2 SVGAGI. CDR3 nucleotide sequence: TGTGCCAGCAGTTCCTCAGGGTTTGGGACTGAAGCTTTCTTT. This gives the protein CASSSSGFGTEAFF.

This rearrangement joins TRBV10-3 to TRBJ1-1, with D maybe TRBD1 (6 bases). The V end lost 10 bases, the J end lost 1 base, and 16 bases lay between the germline ends. This CDR3 spans 14 amino acids. Germline assignment: CDR1 ENHRY and CDR2 SYGVKD. CDR3 bases: TGTGCCACCTTGGGGCAGGGACAGAACACTGAAGCTTTCTTT. Its protein product is CATLGQGQNTEAFF.

This chain joins TRBV24-1 and TRBJ2-3; D remains unclear. The CDR3 is 12 residues long. Deletions cut 5 bases from V and 4 bases from J, with 6 bases between. Germline CDR1 KGHDR, CDR2 SFDVKD. Here the CDR3 DNA reads TGTGCCACCAGTGGTATAGCAGATACGCAGTATTTT. The encoded protein is CATSGIADTQYF.

This clonotype was seen at least ten times. This chain links TRBV20-1 with TRBJ2-5, with 10 bases fitting TRBD2. The CDR3 has 14 amino acids. V dropped 3 bases and J dropped 5; count of bases not matched to a gene: 6. Germline lookup yields CDR1 DFQATT and CDR2 SNEGSKA (reference sequence). The CDR3 reads CSARFSGGMETQYF. CDR3 DNA: TGCAGTGCTAGGTTTAGCGGGGGGATGGAGACCCAGTACTTC.

The genes are TRBV10-3 and TRBJ1-3, with TRBD1 identical over 7 bases. V lost 6 bases and J lost 1; bases outside the gene matches: 9. CDR1 and CDR2 from the germline V gene are ENHRY and SYGVKD. This CDR3 comprises 16 residues. In DNA form, the CDR3 reads TGTGCCATCAGGGAGATGACAGGGACATCTGGAAACACCATATATTTT. It is translated as CAIREMTGTSGNTIYF.

This clonotype is medium-sized (0.01 to 0.1%) by share. Germline and junction disagree at one end, which may indicate a read error. The J gene is TRBJ1-1, the V gene TRBV2; D not resolved. This CDR3 spans 8 amino acids. Germline V gives CDR1 SNHLY, CDR2 FYNNEI. DNA for the CDR3: TGTGCCAGCACTGAAGCTTTCTTT. It translates to CASTEAFF. Filled out from reference TRBV2 and TRBJ1-1, the complete variable domain reads EPEVTQTPSHQVTQMGQEVILRCVPISNHLYFYWYRQILGQKVEFLVSFYNNEISEKSEIFDDQFSVERPDGSNFTLKIRSTKLEDSAMYFCASTEAFFGQGTRLTVV.

At least ten counts were recorded for this clonotype. The chain joins TRBV6-5 to TRBJ1-2; tentatively, D is TRBD1 (5 bases). Trimming took off 4 bases at V and 1 base at J, with 16 bases between the two ends. The V gene's germline CDR1 is MNHEY and CDR2 SVGAGI. This CDR3 region has 16 residues. In nucleotides, the CDR3 is TGTGCCAGCAGTTTGGGACTCTCGTCGCATAACTATGGCTACACCTTC. It yields the protein CASSLGLSSHNYGYTF.

This clonotype was counted between two and nine times. One base away lies a much larger clone, so this may be a sequencing read error. The J gene is TRBJ2-3, the V gene TRBV5-1; D not resolved. The V gene's germline CDR1 is SGHRS and CDR2 YFSETQ. The CDR3 is 15 residues long. The V and J ends lost 4 bases and 2 bases respectively, with 14 bases between them. CDR3 in DNA: TGCGCCAGCAGCCCTCGGCAGAGCCTCACAGATACGCAGTATTTT. Its protein product is CASSPRQSLTDTQYF.

V usage is TRBV25-1 and J usage is TRBJ2-2; 9 bases match TRBD1. V lost 3 bases to trimming and J lost 5 bases; unmatched junction nucleotides: 7. Germline V gives CDR1 MGHDK, CDR2 SYGVNS. The CDR3 totals 16 residues. The CDR3, as DNA: TGTGCCAGCAGTGATCGGGGACAGGGCGGAACCGGGGAGCTGTTTTTT. It yields the protein CASSDRGQGGTGELFF.

This clonotype came up many times. V is TRBV10-1 and J is TRBJ2-3, with unresolved D. Per germline, CDR1 WNHNN and CDR2 SYGVQD (reference sequence). V shed 2 bases and J shed 0 bases, with 9 bases lying between them. The CDR3 runs 15 residues. This CDR3 reads CASSEGVASTDTQYF. CDR3 coding DNA: TGCGCCAGCAGTGAGGGGGTCGCTAGCACAGATACGCAGTATTTT.

This clonotype was detected many times. The chain carries TRBV6-2 or TRBV6-3 and TRBJ2-7; TRBD1 aligns across 9 bases. Germline loops: CDR1 MNHEY, CDR2 SVGEGT. With 2 bases clipped from V and 0 bases from J, the junction kept 2 bases outside the gene matches. The CDR3 is 15 residues long. The CDR3 spells CASSYPGQGSYEQYF. The CDR3 DNA sequence: TGTGCCAGCAGTTACCCGGGACAGGGCTCCTACGAGCAGTACTTC.

This clonotype was recorded once. The rearrangement links TRBV15 to TRBJ2-7; 10 nucleotides agree with TRBD2. Germline CDR1 is LNHNV and CDR2 is YYDKDF (reference sequence). This CDR3 contains 14 residues. V shed 8 bases, J shed 3 bases, and the junction held 7 bases outside the gene matches. The CDR3 sequence is CATRGAGGGYEQYF. The CDR3 nucleotides read TGTGCCACCCGCGGAGCGGGAGGGGGCTACGAGCAGTACTTC. The variable domain in full, completed from reference TRBV15 and TRBJ2-7, reads DAMVIQNPRYQVTQFGKPVTLSCSQTLNHNVMYWYQQKSSQAPKLLFHYYDKDFNNEADTPDNFQSRRPNTSFCFLDIRSPGLGDTAMYLCATRGAGGGYEQYFGPGTRLTVT.

The CDR3 bases are TGTGCCAGCCCCCTGGGCACCTACAATGAGCAGTTCTTC. Translating gives CASPLGTYNEQFF. V gene TRBV7-8 combines with J gene TRBJ2-1; D is uncertain. The germline CDR1 and CDR2 sequences are SGHVS and FQNEAQ. Trimming cost V 8 bases and J 2 bases, with 10 bases left between them. The CDR3 runs to 13 residues.

This clonotype was detected ten times or more. The rearrangement uses TRBV5-5 and TRBJ1-5; 8 nucleotides match TRBD1. V lost 4 bases to trimming and J lost 4 bases; unmatched junction nucleotides: 7. Looked up from germline, CDR1 is SGHKS and CDR2 is YYEKEE (reference sequence). The CDR3 is 15 amino acids. CDR3 in DNA: TGTGCCAGCAGCCCTGGACAGGGCGATAATCAGCCCCAGCATTTT. Its protein product is CASSPGQGDNQPQHF. The full variable domain, its missing parts supplied by reference TRBV5-5 and TRBJ1-5, is DAGVTQSPTHLIKTRGQQVTLRCSPISGHKSVSWYQQVLGQGPQFIFQYYEKEERGRGNFPDRFSARQFPNYSSELNVNALLLGDSALYLCASSPGQGDNQPQHFGDGTRLSIL.

The V gene is TRBV11-1, the J gene TRBJ2-7; D perhaps matches TRBD2 (6 bases). V was pared by 6 bases and J by 4 bases, with 19 bases between. This CDR3 spans 15 amino acids. CDR1 and CDR2 from the germline V gene are SGHAT and FQDESV (reference sequence). The CDR3 here is CASSRRGELGYEQYF. The CDR3 nucleotides are TGTGCCAGCAGTCGTCGCGGGGAGTTGGGTTACGAGCAGTACTTC.

This clonotype was seen a handful of times. This chain joins TRBV7-2 and TRBJ2-5; 9 bases align to TRBD1. This CDR3 is built from 14 residues. Per the germline V gene, CDR1 is SGHTA and CDR2 is FQGNSA. The J segment lost 4 bases and the V segment lost 4 bases, leaving 4 bases of the junction unmatched. Here the CDR3 reads CASSSDRGGETQYF. CDR3 in DNA: TGTGCCAGCAGCTCAGACAGGGGGGGAGAGACCCAGTACTTC.

About this clonotype: An end of the junction does not agree with germline; a read error may underlie this. This sequence joins TRBV7-8 and TRBJ2-3; 8 nucleotides match TRBD2. The CDR3 contains 17 residues. CDR1 is SGHVS and CDR2 is FQNEAQ in the germline V gene. In DNA, the CDR3 is TGCGCCAGCAGCTTAGAGCGGGGGACGATGAGCACAGATACGCAGTATTTT. Protein: CASSLERGTMSTDTQYF. Together with reference TRBV7-8 and TRBJ2-3, the CDR3 gives the full variable domain: GAGVSQSPRYKVAKRGQDVALRCDPISGHVSLFWYQQALGQGPEFLTYFQNEAQLDKSGLPSDRFFAERPEGSVSTLKIQRTQQEDSAVYLCASSLERGTMSTDTQYFGPGTRLTVL.

This clonotype was counted many times. This chain joins TRBV13 and TRBJ2-7, with D perhaps matching TRBD2 (6 bases). The CDR3 extends over 14 amino acids. The V and J ends lost 0 bases and 4 bases respectively, with 10 bases between them. Per germline, CDR1 PRHDT and CDR2 FYEKMQ (reference sequence). The CDR3 here is CASSLGRGGYEQYF. For the CDR3, the DNA is TGTGCCAGCAGCTTAGGTAGAGGAGGGTACGAGCAGTACTTC.

The chain is built from TRBV2 and TRBJ2-7; tentative D call: TRBD1 (5 bases). This CDR3 comprises 15 residues. Germline CDR1 and CDR2: SNHLY and FYNNEI. V lost 11 bases and J lost 1, with 21 bases in between. The CDR3, as DNA: TGTGCCGGGATGAGACAGACGGTCTTATCCTACGAGCAGTACTTC. Protein sequence: CAGMRQTVLSYEQYF.

This clonotype was counted once. The rearrangement links TRBV19 to TRBJ1-6, with D maybe TRBD1 (6 bases). V was cut by 6 bases and J by 9 bases, with 15 bases left in between. In germline, CDR1 is LNHDA, CDR2 SQIVND (reference sequence). The CDR3 consists of 14 residues. This CDR3 reads CASSIQGSSSPLHF. CDR3 bases: TGTGCCAGTAGCATACAGGGATCAAGTTCACCCCTCCACTTT. Using reference TRBV19 and TRBJ1-6 for the parts outside the CDR3, the full variable domain is DGGITQSPKYLFRKEGQNVTLSCEQNLNHDAMYWYRQDPGQGLRLIYYSQIVNDFQKGDIAEGYSVSREKKESFPLTVTSAQKNPTAFYLCASSIQGSSSPLHFGNGTRLTVT.

The chain joins TRBV7-2 to TRBJ1-3; D is unresolved. Per germline, CDR1 SGHTA and CDR2 FQGNSA. Trimming pared 7 bases from V and 8 bases from J, leaving 9 bases between. This CDR3 is 11 amino acids long. The CDR3 here is CASTNLDTIYF. The CDR3 region has the DNA TGTGCCAGCACCAATTTAGACACCATATATTTT.

V gene TRBV20-1 combines with J gene TRBJ2-3; 7 nucleotides agree with TRBD2. The CDR3 is made up of 15 amino acids. Germline assignment: CDR1 DFQATT and CDR2 SNEGSKA (reference sequence). J was trimmed by 4 bases and V by 6 bases; bases with no gene match: 13. DNA for the CDR3: TGCAGTGCCGAGGGGCGGGGGATAGTCGCAGATACGCAGTATTTT. Amino acid sequence: CSAEGRGIVADTQYF.

This sequence joins TRBV14 and TRBJ1-6, with D possibly being TRBD1 (5 bases). V was clipped by 6 bases and J by 8 bases, with 14 bases between them. The CDR3 is 14 amino acids. Germline V CDR1 and CDR2: SGHDN, FVKESK. CDR3 nucleotides: TGTGCCAGCAGTCGAATTTCAGGGCATTCACCCCTCCACTTT. It codes for CASSRISGHSPLHF.

The gene calls are TRBV2 and TRBJ1-1; TRBD1 aligns across 8 bases. Germline V gene sequence: CDR1 SNHLY, CDR2 FYNNEI. This CDR3 is built from 13 residues. V trimming: 10 bases; J trimming: 6 bases; junction bases outside the gene matches: 10. The CDR3 sequence is CATTGTGGAEAFF. CDR3 bases: TGTGCCACCACAGGGACAGGTGGGGCTGAAGCTTTCTTT.